Presented here are 27 T cell receptor beta chains from one specimen sequenced in a study of blood T cell repertoires in COVID-19 (TCRdb year 2020). To prepare the library, the immunoSEQ multiplex PCR assay was applied. Imported from immuneACCESS, the table was reduced by TCRdb to in-frame sequences with V and J called. These copies leave out some clones; in studies compared against another copy, an unresolved V gene accounts for under half, and the cause of the remainder is not known. This sample is represented by around 70,000 clones; over 75% of them were singletons. 8.5% to 10% of the sample is in the top ten clones. Sample: peripheral blood. Source of these receptors: a human donor in a cohort sampled during active COVID-19.

The CDR3 protein is CASSYRGAGNQPQHF. CDR3 in DNA: TGTGCCAGCAGTTATCGTGGGGCTGGCAATCAGCCCCAGCATTTT. The V call is TRBV6-2 or TRBV6-3, the J call TRBJ1-5; D perhaps matches TRBD1 (5 bases). Germline V gene data show CDR1 as MNHEY and CDR2 as SVGEGT. This CDR3 has 15 amino acids. Trimming pared 3 bases from V and 2 bases from J, leaving 11 bases between.

This chain joins TRBV30 and TRBJ1-4, with a possible D match to TRBD1 (6 bases). Germline CDR1 is GTSNPN and CDR2 is SVGIG (reference sequence). Trimming stripped 0 bases from V and 7 bases from J, with 9 bases between. This CDR3 contains 13 residues. Written as DNA, the CDR3 is TGTGCCTGGAGTGTGGGGACAATTGAAAAACTGTTTTTT. Amino acids: CAWSVGTIEKLFF.

The chain combines TRBV2 with TRBJ1-5; possibly TRBD1 for D (6 bases). The germline V and J ends were trimmed by 6 bases and 1 base, with 16 bases remaining between them. This CDR3 region has 16 residues. Germline values: CDR1 SNHLY, CDR2 FYNNEI. DNA for the CDR3: TGTGCCAGCAGGCGAACAGGGCTTTCGAGCAATCAGCCCCAGCATTTT. Translating it yields CASRRTGLSSNQPQHF.

The chain combines TRBV18 with TRBJ1-5; possible D gene TRBD1, 6 bases. Germline CDR1 and CDR2: KGHSH and LQKENI. The CDR3 runs 13 residues. Trimming took off 5 bases at V and 5 bases at J, with 10 bases between the two ends. The CDR3 loop is CASSTGQHQPQHF. For the CDR3, the DNA is TGTGCCAGCTCAACTGGACAGCATCAGCCCCAGCATTTT.

The rearrangement links TRBV6-2 or TRBV6-3 to TRBJ2-7; 12 positions agree with TRBD2. The V gene's germline CDR1 is MNHEY and CDR2 SVGEGT. Trimming took 2 bases from V and 5 from J; bases not matched to a gene: 7. This CDR3 spans 16 amino acids. CDR3 DNA: TGTGCCAGCAGTTACCCTCCGGGACTAGCGGGTCACGAGCAGTACTTC. It specifies CASSYPPGLAGHEQYF.

The rearrangement uses TRBV25-1 and TRBJ1-2; 10 positions agree with TRBD1. V trimming: 6 bases; J trimming: 8 bases; junction bases outside the gene matches: 3. The germline gives CDR1 MGHDK, CDR2 SYGVNS. This CDR3 comprises 12 residues. The CDR3 nucleotides read TGTGCCAGCAGGGACAGGGGGTCGGGCTACACCTTC. Its translation: CASRDRGSGYTF.

The chain couples TRBV28 to TRBJ2-7; maybe TRBD2 (5 bases). The germline CDR1 and CDR2 sequences are MDHEN and SYDVKM. The CDR3 spans 12 residues. V was trimmed by 3 bases and J by 8 bases, leaving 11 bases between them. CDR3 sequence: CASSFSRRKQYF. The CDR3 nucleotides are TGTGCCAGCAGTTTTTCCAGGAGGAAGCAGTACTTC.

The V gene is TRBV4-3, the J gene TRBJ2-2; 7 bases align to TRBD2. Germline V CDR1 and CDR2: LGHNA, YSLEER. The V segment lost 5 bases and the J segment 7 bases; nucleotides outside the gene matches: 4. The CDR3 is 13 amino acids. The CDR3 region is CASSKSGVGELFF. The DNA of the CDR3 is TGCGCCAGCAGCAAAAGCGGGGTCGGGGAGCTGTTTTTT.

Only a few counts were recorded for this clone. V and J are TRBV5-4 and TRBJ2-3, with 11 bases fitting TRBD2. The germline CDR1 and CDR2 sequences are SGHNT and YYREEE (reference sequence). Trimming removed 4 bases from V and 7 bases from J; junction bases left unmatched: 5. The CDR3 consists of 14 residues. The CDR3 here is CASSPTSGMNTQYF. CDR3 DNA: TGTGCCAGCAGCCCGACTAGCGGGATGAATACGCAGTATTTT.

The chain couples TRBV18 to TRBJ2-5; possibly TRBD2 for D (5 bases). This CDR3 is 13 amino acids long. The germline V gene has CDR1 KGHSH and CDR2 LQKENI. V gave up 6 bases and J gave up 0 bases, with 8 bases separating them. The CDR3 reads CASSGGYQETQYF. The CDR3, as DNA: TGTGCCAGCTCGGGCGGGTACCAAGAGACCCAGTACTTC.

In its sample, this clone was seen once. The V call is TRBV7-2, the J call TRBJ2-7, with a possible D match to TRBD2 (6 bases). Trimming pared 3 bases from V and 3 bases from J, leaving 9 bases between. Germline V gene lookup returns CDR1 SGHTA and CDR2 FQGNSA. CDR3 length equals 13 residues. The CDR3: CASSFREVYEQYF. CDR3 in DNA: TGTGCCAGCAGCTTTAGGGAGGTCTACGAGCAGTACTTC. Variable domain in full (rest from reference TRBV7-2 and TRBJ2-7): GAGVSQSPSNKVTEKGKDVELRCDPISGHTALYWYRQSLGQGLEFLIYFQGNSAPDKSGLPSDRFSAERTGGSVSTLTIQRTQQEDSAVYLCASSFREVYEQYFGPGTRLTVT.

The genes are TRBV13 and TRBJ1-3; 7 bases match TRBD1. This CDR3 spans 14 amino acids. The V and J ends lost 5 bases and 6 bases, in that order; junction bases with no gene match: 7. Germline CDR1 PRHDT, CDR2 FYEKMQ (reference sequence). Written as DNA, the CDR3 is TGTGCCAGCAGCCTCCGACAGGGTACAAACACCATATATTTT. It encodes CASSLRQGTNTIYF.

The chain uses TRBV5-1 and TRBJ2-2; 7 nucleotides align to TRBD2. In germline, CDR1 is SGHRS, CDR2 YFSETQ. The CDR3 totals 15 residues. Trimming cost V 4 bases and J 0 bases; bases outside gene matches: 3. CDR3 sequence: CASSRDYSNTGELFF. CDR3 coding DNA: TGCGCCAGCAGCCGGGACTACTCGAACACCGGGGAGCTGTTTTTT.

The chain is built from TRBV11-3 and TRBJ1-1; D unresolved. V shed 0 bases and J shed 3 bases, with 5 bases lying between them. CDR1 is SGHNT, CDR2 YENEEA, per germline. This CDR3 has 13 amino acids. CDR3 bases: TGTGCCAGCAGCTTAGAGGACTACACTGAAGCTTTCTTT. Its protein is CASSLEDYTEAFF.

This clone was counted between two and nine times. The chain has TRBV27 and TRBJ1-6; a weak D match, TRBD1 (5 bases). V lost 5 bases, J lost 10 bases, and 18 bases lay in between. Germline CDR1 and CDR2: MNHEY and SMNVEV (reference sequence). This CDR3 spans 15 amino acids. CDR3 bases: TGTGCCAGCAGTCCACAGGACACCCAGGAATCACCCCTCCACTTT. This codes for CASSPQDTQESPLHF.

The rearrangement joins TRBV7-9 to TRBJ2-7; 11 bases agree with TRBD1. The length of the CDR3 is 17 residues. Germline V lookup: CDR1 SEHNR, CDR2 FQNEAQ (reference sequence). J lost 6 bases, V lost 0 bases, and 10 bases had no gene match. The CDR3 here is CASSLAPQPGQGGEQYF. The CDR3 nucleotides are TGTGCCAGCAGCTTAGCCCCGCAACCGGGACAGGGGGGCGAGCAGTACTTC. The full variable domain, in which reference TRBV7-9 and TRBJ2-7 provide the parts outside the CDR3, is DTGVSQNPRHKITKRGQNVTFRCDPISEHNRLYWYRQTLGQGPEFLTYFQNEAQLEKSRLLSDRFSAERPKGSFSTLEIQRTEQGDSAMYLCASSLAPQPGQGGEQYFGPGTRLTVT.

This clone was counted a few times. The V call is TRBV5-4, the J call TRBJ2-7, with D possibly being TRBD2 (5 bases). CDR1 and CDR2 (germline): SGHNT, YYREEE (reference sequence). The CDR3 consists of 14 residues. With 5 bases removed from V and 3 bases from J, the gap between germline ends came to 15 bases. The CDR3 reads CASSSRGNHYEQYF. The CDR3 DNA reads TGTGCCAGCAGTTCCCGAGGGAACCACTACGAGCAGTACTTC.

The chain uses TRBV6-5 and TRBJ2-1; D is undetermined. The germline gives CDR1 MNHEY, CDR2 SVGAGI. The CDR3 sequence is 14 residues long. V lost 9 bases to trimming and J lost 4 bases, with 16 bases between them. For the CDR3, the DNA is TGTGCCAGTGGTACTTTCCCACTTTACAATGAGCAGTTCTTC. Amino acids: CASGTFPLYNEQFF.

The genes are TRBV6-6 and TRBJ1-2; tentative D call: TRBD1 (5 bases). This CDR3 contains 12 residues. Trimming removed 8 bases from V and 0 bases from J, with 7 bases in between. Germline V gene data show CDR1 as MNHNY and CDR2 as SVGAGI (reference sequence). The CDR3 spells CASDRTNYGYTF. Written as DNA, the CDR3 is TGTGCCAGCGACAGAACTAACTATGGCTACACCTTC.

A single count supports this clone. Compared with germline, one end of the junction differs, possibly owing to a read error. CDR3 loop: CASRLFGQVHSPLHF. CDR3 coding DNA: TGTGCCAGCAGATTATTCGGACAGGTCCATTCACCCCTCCACTTT. V is TRBV27 and J is TRBJ1-6; TRBD1 agrees at 7 bases. This CDR3 has 15 residues. Germline V gives CDR1 MNHEY, CDR2 SMNVEV (reference sequence).

The CDR3 protein is CASGFGAGGPSYEQYF. CDR3 nucleotide sequence: TGTGCTAGTGGTTTCGGGGCGGGAGGGCCCTCCTACGAGCAGTACTTC. The chain couples TRBV12-5 to TRBJ2-7, with 9 bases identical to TRBD2. CDR3 length: 16 amino acids. V gave up 3 bases and J gave up 0 bases; unmatched junction bases: 6. Germline CDR1 is LGHNT and CDR2 is FRNRAP.

CDR3 residues: CASSLRGADGTTLSATYEQYF. The DNA of the CDR3 is TGTGCCAGCAGCCTCCGGGGCGCCGACGGGACTACCCTGAGCGCGACCTACGAGCAGTACTTC. This chain links TRBV4-2 with TRBJ2-7, with 7 nucleotides matching TRBD2. CDR3 length: 21 residues. Per germline, CDR1 LGHNA and CDR2 YNFKEQ. V lost 4 bases and J lost 2; bases outside the gene matches: 26.

V gene TRBV19 combines with J gene TRBJ2-7; perhaps TRBD2 as D (5 bases). Germline V gives CDR1 LNHDA, CDR2 SQIVND (reference sequence). The V and J ends lost 5 bases and 6 bases respectively, with 17 bases between them. The CDR3 runs to 14 residues. The CDR3 DNA sequence: TGTGCCAGTAGTCCCCGTGAGGGTTCGGCCGAGCAGTACTTC. It codes for CASSPREGSAEQYF.

This chain uses TRBV24-1 with TRBJ2-2; TRBD2 is a possible D gene (6 bases). Germline CDR1 and CDR2: KGHDR and SFDVKD. This CDR3 is 16 amino acids long. The germline V and J ends were trimmed by 0 bases and 6 bases, with 13 bases remaining between them. CDR3 nucleotide sequence: TGTGCCACCAGTGATTTGCACGGGAGCCTCGCCGGGGAGCTGTTTTTT. As protein: CATSDLHGSLAGELFF.

The rearrangement links TRBV7-2 to TRBJ1-5; a weak D match, TRBD1 (5 bases). V was clipped by 5 bases and J by 3 bases, with 11 bases between them. The germline CDR1 and CDR2 sequences are SGHTA and FQGNSA. The CDR3 spans 14 residues. The CDR3 spells CASSPTAYNQPQHF. The CDR3 region has the DNA TGTGCCAGCAGCCCGACAGCATACAATCAGCCCCAGCATTTT.

V usage is TRBV30 and J usage is TRBJ1-6; D is ambiguous. The ends were cut back, 3 bases at V and 10 bases at J, with 10 bases in the middle. The CDR3 covers 12 residues. Germline CDR1 GTSNPN, CDR2 SVGIG (reference sequence). CDR3 sequence (DNA): TGTGCCTGGAGCAACAGAGTATCACCCCTCCACTTT. Amino acids: CAWSNRVSPLHF.

The chain employs TRBV9 and TRBJ2-5; 8 bases agree with TRBD1. V lost 2 bases to trimming and J lost 2 bases; unmatched junction nucleotides: 8. CDR3 length equals 16 residues. Germline CDR1 reads SGDLS; CDR2 reads YYNGEE. The CDR3 here is CASSVSGQGFQETQYF. In DNA form, the CDR3 reads TGTGCCAGCAGCGTGTCAGGACAGGGTTTTCAAGAGACCCAGTACTTC.